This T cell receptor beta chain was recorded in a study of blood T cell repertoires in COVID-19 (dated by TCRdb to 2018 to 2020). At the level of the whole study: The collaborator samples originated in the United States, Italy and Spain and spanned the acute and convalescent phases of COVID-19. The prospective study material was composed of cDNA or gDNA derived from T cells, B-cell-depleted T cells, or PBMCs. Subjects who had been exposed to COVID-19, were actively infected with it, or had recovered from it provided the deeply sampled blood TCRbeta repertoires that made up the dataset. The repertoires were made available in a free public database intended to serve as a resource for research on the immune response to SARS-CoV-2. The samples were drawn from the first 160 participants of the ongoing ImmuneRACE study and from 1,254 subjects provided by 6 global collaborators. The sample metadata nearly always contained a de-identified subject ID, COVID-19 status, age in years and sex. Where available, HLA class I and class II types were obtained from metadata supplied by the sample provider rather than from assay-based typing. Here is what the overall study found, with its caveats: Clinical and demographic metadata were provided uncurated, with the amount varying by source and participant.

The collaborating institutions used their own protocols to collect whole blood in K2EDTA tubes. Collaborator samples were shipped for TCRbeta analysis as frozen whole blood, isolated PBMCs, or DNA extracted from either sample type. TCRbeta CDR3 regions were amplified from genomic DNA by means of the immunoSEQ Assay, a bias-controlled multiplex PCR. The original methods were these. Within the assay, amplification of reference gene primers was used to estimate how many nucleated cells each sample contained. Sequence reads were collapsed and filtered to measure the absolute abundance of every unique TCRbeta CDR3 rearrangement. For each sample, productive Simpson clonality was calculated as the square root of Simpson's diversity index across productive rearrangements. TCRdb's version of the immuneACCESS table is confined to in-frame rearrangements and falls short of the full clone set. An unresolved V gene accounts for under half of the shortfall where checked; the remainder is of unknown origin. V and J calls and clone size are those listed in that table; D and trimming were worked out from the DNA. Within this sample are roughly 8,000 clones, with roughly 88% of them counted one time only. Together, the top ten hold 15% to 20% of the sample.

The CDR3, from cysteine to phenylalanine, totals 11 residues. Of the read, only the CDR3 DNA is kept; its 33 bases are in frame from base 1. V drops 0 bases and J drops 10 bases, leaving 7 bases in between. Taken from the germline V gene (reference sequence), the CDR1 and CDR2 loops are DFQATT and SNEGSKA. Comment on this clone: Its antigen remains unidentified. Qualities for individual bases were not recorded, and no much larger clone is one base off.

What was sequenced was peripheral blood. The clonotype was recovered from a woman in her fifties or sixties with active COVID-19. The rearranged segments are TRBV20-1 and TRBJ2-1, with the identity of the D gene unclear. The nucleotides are TGCAGTGCTAGAGATGGGCGAGAGCAGTTCTTC. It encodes CSARDGREQFF.